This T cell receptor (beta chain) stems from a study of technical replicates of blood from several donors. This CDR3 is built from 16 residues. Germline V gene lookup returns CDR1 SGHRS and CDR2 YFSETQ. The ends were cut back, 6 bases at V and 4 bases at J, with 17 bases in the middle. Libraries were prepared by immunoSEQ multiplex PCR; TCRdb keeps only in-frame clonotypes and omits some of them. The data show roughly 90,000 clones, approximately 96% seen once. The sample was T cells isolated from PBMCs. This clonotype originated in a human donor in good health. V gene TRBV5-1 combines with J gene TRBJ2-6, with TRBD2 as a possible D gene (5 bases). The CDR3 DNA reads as TGCGCCAGCATGGGCGATCGCGGGTCCGGGGCCAACGTCCTGACTTTC. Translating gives CASMGDRGSGANVLTF.